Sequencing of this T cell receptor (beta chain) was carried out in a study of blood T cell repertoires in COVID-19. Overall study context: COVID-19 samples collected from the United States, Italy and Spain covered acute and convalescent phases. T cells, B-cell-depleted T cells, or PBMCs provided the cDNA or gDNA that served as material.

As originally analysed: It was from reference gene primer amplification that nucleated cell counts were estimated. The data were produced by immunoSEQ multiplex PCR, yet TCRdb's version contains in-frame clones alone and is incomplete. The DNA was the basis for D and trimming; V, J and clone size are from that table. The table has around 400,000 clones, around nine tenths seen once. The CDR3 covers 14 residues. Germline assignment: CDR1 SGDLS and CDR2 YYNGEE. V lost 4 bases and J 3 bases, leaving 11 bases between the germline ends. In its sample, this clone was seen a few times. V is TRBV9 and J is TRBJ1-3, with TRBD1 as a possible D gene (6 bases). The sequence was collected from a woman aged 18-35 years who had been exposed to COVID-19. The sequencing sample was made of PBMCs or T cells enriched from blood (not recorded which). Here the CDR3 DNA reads TGTGCCAGCAGCCCCCGACAGGATGGAAACACCATATATTTT. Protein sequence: CASSPRQDGNTIYF.